This TCR beta chain was observed in a study of T cell repertoires in cytomegalovirus infection. For the study at large: Based on public TCR beta signatures, there were indications of CMV infection and of a matching HLA type.

TCRdb recomputed calls from the reads with MiXCR, one row per CDR3 protein. The table shows approximately 260,000 distinct CDR3 sequences, with 17% occurring only once. Note on this clonotype: Its antigen is undetermined.

Regarding the study as a whole: Frequencies of public TCR beta families were cumulated, and this identified carriers of CMV plus the relevant HLA. In two of eight donors, the top clonotype was HLA-C-restricted CMV-specific.

The germline gives CDR1 MNHNS, CDR2 SASEGT. CDR3 length equals 17 residues. The trim removed 5 bases at V and 2 bases at J, leaving 9 bases unmatched. This rearrangement joins TRBV6-1 to TRBJ2-2, with 9 bases that match TRBD1. Sequenced sample: CD8+ T cells from PBMCs. The sequence came from a human donor in good health (CMV status not recorded). Some clones in this sample may be carry-over from other donors' samples. In DNA form, the CDR3 reads TGTGCCAGCAGTTATCCCGCGACAGGGGGAAACACCGGGGAGCTGTTTTTT. The encoded protein is CASSYPATGGNTGELFF.